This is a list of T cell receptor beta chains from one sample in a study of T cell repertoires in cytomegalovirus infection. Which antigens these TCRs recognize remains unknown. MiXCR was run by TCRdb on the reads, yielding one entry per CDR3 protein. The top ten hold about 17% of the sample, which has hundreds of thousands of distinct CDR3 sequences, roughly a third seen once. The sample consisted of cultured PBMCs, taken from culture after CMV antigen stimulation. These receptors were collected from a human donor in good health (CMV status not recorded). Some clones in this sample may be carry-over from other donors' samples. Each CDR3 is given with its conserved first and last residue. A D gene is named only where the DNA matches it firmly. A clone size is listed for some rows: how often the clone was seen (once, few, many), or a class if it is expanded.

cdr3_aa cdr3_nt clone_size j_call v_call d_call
CSADLGSVYNEQFF TGCAGTGCAGACCTGGGGTCCGTCTACAATGAGCAGTTCTTC few TRBJ2-1 TRBV20-1 NA
CASSMGDLLTGELFF TGTGCCAGTAGTATGGGGGACTTGCTCACCGGGGAGCTGTTTTTT NA TRBJ2-2 TRBV19 NA
CASSYRAGNTIYF TGTGCCAGCAGTTACAGGGCCGGAAACACCATATATTTT NA TRBJ1-3 TRBV6-5 NA
CASSPRSHNEQFF TGTGCCAGCAGCCCTCGATCTCACAATGAGCAGTTCTTC many TRBJ2-1 TRBV5-6 NA
CASSKSRGLETQYF TGTGCCAGCAGCAAAAGCCGCGGGTTAGAGACCCAGTACTTC few TRBJ2-5 TRBV7-6 NA
CASSYSGVIGELFF TGTGCCAGCAGTTACTCGGGAGTGATCGGGGAGCTGTTTTTT NA TRBJ2-2 TRBV6-5 NA
CASSLATRGYGYTF TGTGCCAGCAGTTTAGCGACGCGGGGCTATGGCTACACCTTC few TRBJ1-2 TRBV12-3/TRBV12-4 NA
CASRRDRGGEKLFF TGTGCCAGCCGGAGAGACAGGGGTGGTGAAAAACTGTTTTTT NA TRBJ1-4 TRBV6-5 TRBD1
CASTQARDAANYGYTF TGTGCCAGCACCCAGGCCAGGGACGCAGCTAACTATGGCTACACCTTC few TRBJ1-2 TRBV7-9 NA
CASSLRPGLAGDGSYNEQFF TGTGCCAGCAGCTTACGCCCGGGACTAGCGGGAGATGGGTCCTACAATGAGCAGTTCTTC NA TRBJ2-1 TRBV7-2 TRBD2
CASTKLRGDSYEQYF TGTGCCAGCACCAAACTACGGGGTGACTCCTACGAGCAGTACTTC many TRBJ2-7 TRBV7-2 NA
CASSQDHGGRVIPDTQYF TGCGCCAGCAGCCAAGACCACGGGGGCAGGGTCATCCCAGATACGCAGTATTTT NA TRBJ2-3 TRBV4-3 NA
CASSLNREAGGEQFF TGTGCCAGCAGTTTAAACAGGGAGGCCGGGGGTGAGCAGTTCTTC NA TRBJ2-1 TRBV12-3/TRBV12-4 NA
CASSYSSGSGYEQYF TGTGCCAGCAGTTACTCTTCCGGGTCAGGGTACGAGCAGTACTTC NA TRBJ2-7 TRBV6-6 NA
CASSLPTGVYGYGYTF TGCGCCAGCAGCTTGCCTACAGGGGTCTATGGCTATGGCTACACCTTC few TRBJ1-2 TRBV5-1 TRBD1
CASSLSPFSGGYNEQFF TGTGCCAGCAGTTTATCCCCGTTCAGCGGGGGGTACAATGAGCAGTTCTTC NA TRBJ2-1 TRBV28 TRBD2
CASSQDVVEGTQYF TGCGCCAGCAGCCAAGACGTCGTGGAGGGTACCCAGTACTTC NA TRBJ2-5 TRBV4-1 NA
CASSALAGGPYNEQFF TGTGCCAGCAGTGCACTAGCGGGAGGGCCGTACAATGAGCAGTTCTTC NA TRBJ2-1 TRBV25-1 TRBD2
CASSLVGGVSYNEQFF TGCGCCAGCAGCTTGGTAGGGGGAGTGAGTTACAATGAGCAGTTCTTC NA TRBJ2-1 TRBV5-1 NA
CASSLGPRAYEQYF TGTGCCAGCAGCTTAGGGCCCAGGGCCTACGAGCAGTACTTC NA TRBJ2-7 TRBV7-9 NA
CASSPIQGQGYTF TGTGCCAGCAGCCCCATACAGGGTCAGGGCTACACCTTC NA TRBJ1-2 TRBV12-3/TRBV12-4 NA
CSARLAGFSGANVLTF TGCAGTGCCCGACTAGCGGGGTTCTCTGGGGCCAACGTCCTGACTTTC NA TRBJ2-6 TRBV20-1 TRBD2